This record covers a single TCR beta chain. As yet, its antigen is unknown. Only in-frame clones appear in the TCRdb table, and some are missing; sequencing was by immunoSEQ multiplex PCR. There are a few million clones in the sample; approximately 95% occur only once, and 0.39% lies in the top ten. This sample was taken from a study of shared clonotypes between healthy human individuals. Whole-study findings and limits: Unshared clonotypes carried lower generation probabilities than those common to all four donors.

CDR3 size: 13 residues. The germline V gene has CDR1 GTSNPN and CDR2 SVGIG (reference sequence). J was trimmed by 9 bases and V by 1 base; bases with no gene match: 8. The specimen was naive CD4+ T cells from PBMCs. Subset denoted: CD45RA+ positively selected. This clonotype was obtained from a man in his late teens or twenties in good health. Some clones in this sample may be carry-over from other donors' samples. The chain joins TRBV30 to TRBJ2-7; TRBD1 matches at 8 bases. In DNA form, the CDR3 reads TGTGCCTGGAGTGGGCAGGGGGCCATCATGCAGTACTTC. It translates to CAWSGQGAIMQYF.